The 10 T cell receptor beta chains reported below all come from one sample, sequenced in a study of blood T cell repertoires in COVID-19. Libraries were prepared by immunoSEQ multiplex PCR; TCRdb keeps only in-frame clonotypes and omits some of them. The sample carries 110,000 to 150,000 clones, 75% to 90% recorded once. The sample taken for sequencing was peripheral blood. The receptor set was obtained from a man in his sixties with active or convalescent COVID-19.

The chain has TRBV24-1 and TRBJ2-2; a weak D match, TRBD2 (7 bases). The CDR3 runs to 15 residues. Germline V CDR1 and CDR2: KGHDR, SFDVKD. Deletions cut 4 bases from V and 7 bases from J, with 15 bases between. CDR3 DNA: TGTGCCACCAGTGAGGGGGGGGCGATAATCGGGGAGCTGTTTTTT. Translated: CATSEGGAIIGELFF.

The chain recombines TRBV28 with TRBJ1-5, with D uncertain. Trimming took off 4 bases at V and 5 bases at J, with 3 bases between the two ends. The germline V gene encodes CDR1 MDHEN and CDR2 SYDVKM. The CDR3 is 11 amino acids. Written as DNA, the CDR3 is TGTGCCAGCAGTTCTCATCAGCCCCAGCATTTT. This encodes CASSSHQPQHF. Filled out from reference TRBV28 and TRBJ1-5, the complete variable domain reads DVKVTQSSRYLVKRTGEKVFLECVQDMDHENMFWYRQDPGLGLRLIYFSYDVKMKEKGDIPEGYSVSREKKERFSLILESASTNQTSMYLCASSSHQPQHFGDGTRLSIL.

This clone has more than one count but fewer than ten. The rearrangement links TRBV19 to TRBJ1-1; the match to TRBD1 covers 8 bases. V lost 5 bases to trimming and J lost 3 bases; unmatched junction nucleotides: 8. CDR1 is LNHDA, CDR2 SQIVND, per germline (reference sequence). The CDR3 is 15 residues long. CDR3 DNA sequence: TGTGCCAGTAGTGGAACAGGGGGGCGCTACACTGAAGCTTTCTTT. Residues: CASSGTGGRYTEAFF.

CDR3 DNA sequence: TGTGCCAGCAGCGTTGGGGGCCTATCCACAGATACGCAGTATTTT. It translates to CASSVGGLSTDTQYF. The V and J genes are TRBV7-2 and TRBJ2-3, with D possibly matching TRBD1 (6 bases). The CDR3 is 15 amino acids. Germline lookup yields CDR1 SGHTA and CDR2 FQGNSA. Deletions cut 5 bases from V and 2 bases from J, with 14 bases between.

This chain connects TRBV25-1 to TRBJ2-5; 8 bases align to TRBD1. Germline CDR1 and CDR2: MGHDK and SYGVNS. This CDR3 region has 15 residues. Trimming cost V 5 bases and J 4 bases; bases outside gene matches: 9. The CDR3 coding sequence is TGTGCCAGCAGTCTAGGGGACAGGATGGGAGAGACCCAGTACTTC. This codes for CASSLGDRMGETQYF.

The chain carries TRBV29-1 and TRBJ2-5; a weak D match, TRBD2 (5 bases). This CDR3 contains 14 residues. Germline CDR1 SQVTM, CDR2 ANQGSEA. Trimming cost V 0 bases and J 4 bases, with 12 bases left between them. The CDR3, as DNA: TGCAGCGTTGAAGATCGAGGGAGTGTAGAGACCCAGTACTTC. Its translation: CSVEDRGSVETQYF.

V is TRBV3-1 (or the pseudogene TRBV3-2) and J is TRBJ2-7; possibly TRBD2 for D (6 bases). Germline assignment: CDR1 LGHDT and CDR2 YNNKEL (reference sequence). The CDR3 is 14 residues long. Trimming left V 5 bases short and J 6 bases short, with 17 bases between. The CDR3 spells CASSSFGAGIEQYF. In DNA, the CDR3 is TGTGCCAGCAGCTCTTTCGGGGCGGGGATCGAGCAGTACTTC.

The CDR3 spells CASRLLPGGTEAFF. The CDR3 DNA is TGTGCCAGCAGATTACTCCCGGGGGGGACTGAAGCTTTCTTT. The chain uses TRBV7-2 and TRBJ1-1, with D possibly TRBD1 on 5 matching bases. Germline-derived CDR1 and CDR2 are SGHTA and FQGNSA. V was cut by 6 bases and J by 5 bases, with 16 bases left in between. The CDR3 runs 14 residues.

The V and J genes are TRBV18 and TRBJ1-3, with D perhaps TRBD1 (6 bases). The CDR3 has 16 amino acids. Germline V gene sequence: CDR1 KGHSH, CDR2 LQKENI. Trimming cost V 2 bases and J 4 bases, with 15 bases left between them. The CDR3 DNA reads as TGTGCCAGCTCACCAGATTTGAACAGGGTGGGAAACACCATATATTTT. Translation gives CASSPDLNRVGNTIYF.

This clone was recorded only once. The chain carries TRBV6-1 and TRBJ2-7, with 7 nucleotides matching TRBD1. The V segment lost 0 bases and the J segment 3 bases; nucleotides outside the gene matches: 2. Germline CDR1 MNHNS, CDR2 SASEGT. CDR3 length: 14 residues. CDR3 nucleotides: TGTGCCAGCAGTGAAGCGTCAGGGGGCTACGAGCAGTACTTC. It specifies CASSEASGGYEQYF.